This is a list of T cell receptor beta chains from one sample in a study of tumor-infiltrating lymphocytes in primary liver carcinoma. A single record per CDR3 protein comes from TCRdb applying MiXCR to the multiplex PCR reads. The repertoire holds 85,000 to 100,000 distinct CDR3 sequences, approximately 72% seen once, with around 26% in the top ten. The sequencing sample was made of tumor-adjacent normal liver tissue. The source of these receptors is a man aged 35 to 55 with primary liver carcinoma and hepatitis B virus infection. Both conserved end residues are part of each CDR3. D genes are given only for firm matches. Only some rows state a clone size, as once, few, many or a class for expanded clones.

13	TRBJ2-7	TRBV6-1	NA	NA	CASSEARAYEQYF	TGTGCCAGCAGTGAAGCTAGAGCCTACGAGCAATACTTC
18	TRBJ2-1	TRBV7-9	NA	TRBD2	CASSLDSTSGRAVNVQFF	TGTGCCAGCAGCTTAGACAGTACTAGCGGGAGGGCCGTCAATGTGCAGTTCTTC
13	TRBJ2-7	TRBV30	NA	TRBD2	CACGRLAAIEQYF	TGTGCCTGCGGGAGACTAGCGGCTATAGAGCAGTACTTC
14	TRBJ1-5	TRBV6-2/TRBV6-3	NA	NA	CASSSPGANQPQHF	TGTGCCAGCAGTTCTCCAGGGGCTAATCAGCCCCAGCATTTT
14	TRBJ2-2	TRBV18	NA	NA	CASSTTQNTGELFF	TGTGCCAGCTCAACGACTCAAAACACCGGGGAGCTGTTTTTT
13	TRBJ2-3	TRBV11-1	NA	NA	CASCGLVRNTQYF	TGTGCCAGCTGCGGACTTGTAAGGAATACGCAGTATTTT
15	TRBJ2-2	TRBV7-3	NA	NA	CASSLIGPPTGELFF	TGTGCCAGCAGCTTAATTGGCCCTCCTACCGGGGAGCTGTTTTTT
19	TRBJ2-5	TRBV11-1	NA	NA	CASGPPPEVGKDFQETQYF	TGTGCCAGCGGCCCGCCCCCGGAGGTCGGGAAGGACTTCCAAGAGACTCAGTACTTC
13	TRBJ1-5	TRBV10-3	many	NA	CAISVDSYQPQHF	TGTGCCATCAGTGTGGACAGCTATCAGCCCCAGCATTTT
14	TRBJ2-3	TRBV23-1	NA	NA	CASAYREGTDTQYF	TGCGCCAGCGCCTATAGGGAGGGCACAGATACGCAGTATTTT
18	TRBJ2-6	TRBV12-3/TRBV12-4	many	NA	CASSSPRGLSSGANVLTF	TGTGCCAGCAGTTCGCCCCGGGGACTTTCCTCTGGGGCCAACGTCCTGACTTTC
16	TRBJ1-4	TRBV10-3	NA	TRBD1	CAISGSSGQSNEKLFF	TGTGCCATCAGTGGTTCATCGGGACAGAGTAATGAAAAACTGTTTTTT
14	TRBJ2-3	TRBV29-1	NA	TRBD1	CSGGGRGFTDTQYF	TGCAGCGGAGGGGGCAGGGGGTTCACAGATACGCAGTATTTT
15	TRBJ2-1	TRBV11-1	NA	TRBD2	CASSTWTSGFNEQFF	TGTGCCAGCAGCACATGGACTAGTGGATTCAATGAGCAGTTCTTC
13	TRBJ1-5	TRBV5-5	many	NA	CASSHHRDQPQHF	TGTGCCAGCAGCCATCACCGGGATCAGCCCCAGCATTTT
12	TRBJ2-7	TRBV11-2	NA	NA	CASSLGTGQRYF	TGTGCCAGCAGCTTGGGGACCGGCCAGCGGTACTTC
15	TRBJ2-7	TRBV6-5	many	NA	CASSYGDGSSYEQYF	TGTGCCAGCAGTTACGGGGATGGGAGCTCCTACGAGCAGTACTTC
13	TRBJ1-2	TRBV30	NA	TRBD1	CPWRPQGGYGYTF	TGTCCCTGGAGACCACAGGGGGGCTATGGCTACACCTTC
19	TRBJ2-3	TRBV12-5	once	TRBD2	CASGLVSHPLAGGTYTQYF	TGTGCTAGTGGTTTGGTCTCACACCCACTAGCGGGAGGCACATATACGCAGTATTTT
11	TRBJ2-7	TRBV11-2	NA	NA	CASSLSREQYF	TGTGCCAGCAGCTTGAGCCGCGAGCAGTACTTC
15	TRBJ2-7	TRBV5-6	NA	NA	CASSLGANLSGRGEF	TGTGCCAGCAGCCTAGGAGCGAATCTTTCGGGACGAGGGGAGTTC
16	TRBJ1-3	TRBV11-2	many	NA	CASSLDEGWTGNTIYF	TGTGCCAGCAGCTTAGATGAGGGATGGACTGGAAACACCATATATTTT
13	TRBJ2-1	TRBV6-1	many	NA	CASLRPSYNEQFF	TGTGCCAGTCTTAGGCCCTCGTACAATGAGCAGTTCTTC
16	TRBJ2-3	TRBV11-2	NA	NA	CVSSLQLVLSTDTLYF	TGTGTCAGCAGCTTACAACTAGTCCTTAGCACAGATACGCTGTATTTT
16	TRBJ2-1	TRBV10-3	many	NA	CAISDSAGVSYNEQFF	TGTGCCATCAGTGATTCGGCAGGGGTTTCCTACAATGAGCAGTTCTTC
15	TRBJ1-6	TRBV6-1	NA	NA	CASSEEATWMSPLHF	TGTGCTAGCAGTGAAGAGGCGACATGGATGTCACCCCTCCACTTT
15	TRBJ2-2	TRBV19	NA	TRBD2	CVSTASGSVTGELFF	TGTGTCAGTACCGCGAGCGGGAGCGTAACCGGGGAGCTGTTTTTT
16	TRBJ2-5	TRBV28	NA	TRBD2	CASSLRLAGGERSQYF	TGTGCCAGCAGTTTGAGACTAGCGGGAGGCGAACGGAGCCAGTACTTC
13	TRBJ1-1	TRBV29-1	NA	TRBD1	CSASRDRSTEAFF	TGCAGCGCCTCCAGGGACAGATCCACTGAAGCTTTCTTT
15	TRBJ1-2	TRBV4-2	once	NA	CASSRPHGTNYGYTF	TGTGCCAGCAGCCGGCCCCATGGAACTAACTATGGCTACACCTTC
14	TRBJ2-3	TRBV29-1	NA	NA	CSVTEGGDTDTQYF	TGCAGTGTAACGGAGGGGGGAGACACAGATACGCAGTATTTT
13	TRBJ2-5	TRBV12-3/TRBV12-4	NA	NA	CASSQVGQETQYF	TGTGCCAGCAGTCAAGTCGGACAAGAGACCCAGTACTTC
15	TRBJ2-2	TRBV11-2	NA	NA	CAGSLRRANAGELFF	TGTGCCGGCAGCTTACGCAGGGCGAACGCCGGGGAGCTGTTTTTT
13	TRBJ1-4	TRBV30	few	NA	CAWSYRSNEKLFF	TGTGCCTGGAGTTACAGGAGTAATGAAAAACTGTTTTTT
14	TRBJ2-2	TRBV28	NA	TRBD1	CANSGQGESGELFF	TGTGCCAACAGTGGCCAGGGGGAATCCGGGGAGCTGTTTTTT
15	TRBJ2-2	TRBV4-2	many	NA	CASSQVLVETGELFF	TGTGCCAGCAGCCAAGTACTAGTTGAGACCGGGGAGCTGTTTTTT